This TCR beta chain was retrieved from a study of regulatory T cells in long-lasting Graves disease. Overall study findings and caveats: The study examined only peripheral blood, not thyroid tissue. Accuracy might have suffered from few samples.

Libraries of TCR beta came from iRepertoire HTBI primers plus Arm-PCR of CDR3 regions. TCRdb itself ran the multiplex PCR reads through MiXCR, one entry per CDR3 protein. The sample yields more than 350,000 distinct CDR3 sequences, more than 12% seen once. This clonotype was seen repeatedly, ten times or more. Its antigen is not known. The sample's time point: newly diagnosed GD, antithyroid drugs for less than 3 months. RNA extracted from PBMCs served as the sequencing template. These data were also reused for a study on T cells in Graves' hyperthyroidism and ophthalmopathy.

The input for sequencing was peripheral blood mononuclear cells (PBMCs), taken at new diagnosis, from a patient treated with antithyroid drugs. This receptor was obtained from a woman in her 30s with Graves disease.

CDR3 sequence (DNA): TGTGCCAGCAGTCCACTCTCCGGAGCTAGCGGTACGTCGGAGCAGTTCTTC. Protein product: CASSPLSGASGTSEQFF. The chain couples TRBV27 to TRBJ2-1; 7 bases match TRBD2. In germline, CDR1 is MNHEY, CDR2 SMNVEV (reference sequence). CDR3 length: 17 residues. Trimming took 5 bases from V and 10 from J; bases not matched to a gene: 20.